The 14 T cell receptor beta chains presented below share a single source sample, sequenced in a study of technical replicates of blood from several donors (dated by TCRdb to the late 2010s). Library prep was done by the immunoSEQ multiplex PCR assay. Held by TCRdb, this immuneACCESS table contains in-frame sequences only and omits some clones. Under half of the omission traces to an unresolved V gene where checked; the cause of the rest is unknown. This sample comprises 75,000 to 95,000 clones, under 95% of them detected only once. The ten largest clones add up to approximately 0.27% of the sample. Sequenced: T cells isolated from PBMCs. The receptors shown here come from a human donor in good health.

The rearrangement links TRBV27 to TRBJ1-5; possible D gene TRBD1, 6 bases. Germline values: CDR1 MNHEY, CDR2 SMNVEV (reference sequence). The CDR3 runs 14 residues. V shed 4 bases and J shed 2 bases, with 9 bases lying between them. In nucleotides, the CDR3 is TGTGCCAGCAGTTCCGCAGGGGGCAATCAGCCCCAGCATTTT. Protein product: CASSSAGGNQPQHF.

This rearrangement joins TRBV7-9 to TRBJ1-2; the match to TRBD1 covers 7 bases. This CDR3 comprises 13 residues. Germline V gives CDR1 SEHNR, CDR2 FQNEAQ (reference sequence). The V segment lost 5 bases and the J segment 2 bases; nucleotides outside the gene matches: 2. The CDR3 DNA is TGTGCCAGCAGCCAGGGGGTGAACTATGGCTACACCTTC. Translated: CASSQGVNYGYTF.

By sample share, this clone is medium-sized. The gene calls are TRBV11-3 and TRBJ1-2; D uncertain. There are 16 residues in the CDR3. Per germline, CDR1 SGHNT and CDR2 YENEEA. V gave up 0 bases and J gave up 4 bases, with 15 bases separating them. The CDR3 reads CASSLEGRSGSYGYTF. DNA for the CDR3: TGTGCCAGCAGCTTAGAGGGCCGGTCTGGAAGCTATGGCTACACCTTC.

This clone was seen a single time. The CDR3 here is CASSQVRGMFYEQYF. DNA for the CDR3: TGCGCCAGCAGCCAAGTTCGAGGGATGTTCTACGAGCAGTACTTC. The J gene is TRBJ2-7, the V gene TRBV4-1, with D maybe TRBD2 (5 bases). The germline V gene has CDR1 MGHRA and CDR2 YSYEKL. The V end was cut by 1 base, the J end by 3 bases, with 13 bases between. This CDR3 has 15 amino acids.

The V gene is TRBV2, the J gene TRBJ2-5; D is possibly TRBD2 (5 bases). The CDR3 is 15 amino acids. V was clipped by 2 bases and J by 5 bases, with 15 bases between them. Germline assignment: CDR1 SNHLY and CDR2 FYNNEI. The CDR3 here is CASSESGTGGETQYF. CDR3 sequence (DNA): TGTGCCAGCAGTGAATCTGGCACCGGCGGGGAGACCCAGTACTTC.

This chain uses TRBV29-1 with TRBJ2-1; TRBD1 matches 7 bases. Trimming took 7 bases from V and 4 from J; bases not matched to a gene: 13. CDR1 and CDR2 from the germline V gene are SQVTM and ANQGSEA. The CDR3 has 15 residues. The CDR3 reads CSGQQGPPLYNEQFF. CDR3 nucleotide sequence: TGCAGCGGGCAACAGGGGCCACCACTATACAATGAGCAGTTCTTC.

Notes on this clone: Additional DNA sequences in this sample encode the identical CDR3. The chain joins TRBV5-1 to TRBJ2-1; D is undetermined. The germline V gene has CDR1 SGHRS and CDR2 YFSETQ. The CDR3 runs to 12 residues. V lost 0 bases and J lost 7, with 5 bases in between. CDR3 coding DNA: TGCGCCAGCAGCTTGGCCGGGAATGAGCAGTTCTTC. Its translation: CASSLAGNEQFF.

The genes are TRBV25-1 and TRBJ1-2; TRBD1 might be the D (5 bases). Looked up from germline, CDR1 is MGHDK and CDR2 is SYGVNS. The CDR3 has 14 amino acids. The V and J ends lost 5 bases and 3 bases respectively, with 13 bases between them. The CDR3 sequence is CASSHGGGYYGYTF. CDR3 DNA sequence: TGTGCCAGCAGTCACGGGGGGGGATACTATGGCTACACCTTC.

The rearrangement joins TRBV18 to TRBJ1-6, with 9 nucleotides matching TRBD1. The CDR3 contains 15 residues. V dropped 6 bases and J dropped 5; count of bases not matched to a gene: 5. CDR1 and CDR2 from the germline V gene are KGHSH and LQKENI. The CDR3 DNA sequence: TGTGCCAGCTCGCAACAGGGGGCAGATAATTCACCCCTCCACTTT. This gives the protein CASSQQGADNSPLHF.

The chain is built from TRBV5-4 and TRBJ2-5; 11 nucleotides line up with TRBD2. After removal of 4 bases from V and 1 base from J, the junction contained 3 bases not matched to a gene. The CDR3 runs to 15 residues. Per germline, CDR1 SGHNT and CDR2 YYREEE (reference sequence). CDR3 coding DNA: TGTGCCAGCAGCCCGACTAGCGGGGTCCAAGAGACCCAGTACTTC. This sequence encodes CASSPTSGVQETQYF.

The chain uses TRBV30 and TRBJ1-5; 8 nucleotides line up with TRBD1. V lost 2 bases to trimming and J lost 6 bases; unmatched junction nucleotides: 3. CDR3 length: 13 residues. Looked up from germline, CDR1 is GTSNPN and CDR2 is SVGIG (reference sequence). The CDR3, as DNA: TGTGCCTGGAGTTCCCAGGGGGCTCAGCCCCAGCATTTT. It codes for CAWSSQGAQPQHF.

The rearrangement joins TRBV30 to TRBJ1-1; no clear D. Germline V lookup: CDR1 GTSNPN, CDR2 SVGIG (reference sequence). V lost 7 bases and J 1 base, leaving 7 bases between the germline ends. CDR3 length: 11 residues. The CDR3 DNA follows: TGTGCCTTCAGACAGAACACTGAAGCTTTCTTT. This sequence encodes CAFRQNTEAFF.

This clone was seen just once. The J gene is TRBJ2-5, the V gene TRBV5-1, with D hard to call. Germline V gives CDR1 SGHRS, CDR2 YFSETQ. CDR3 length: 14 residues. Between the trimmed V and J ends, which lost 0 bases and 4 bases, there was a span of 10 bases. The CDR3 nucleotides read TGCGCCAGCAGCTTGGCCGGTGTCGTAGAGACCCAGTACTTC. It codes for CASSLAGVVETQYF. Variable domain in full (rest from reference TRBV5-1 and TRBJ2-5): KAGVTQTPRYLIKTRGQQVTLSCSPISGHRSVSWYQQTPGQGLQFLFEYFSETQRNKGNFPGRFSGRQFSNSRSEMNVSTLELGDSALYLCASSLAGVVETQYFGPGTRLLVL.

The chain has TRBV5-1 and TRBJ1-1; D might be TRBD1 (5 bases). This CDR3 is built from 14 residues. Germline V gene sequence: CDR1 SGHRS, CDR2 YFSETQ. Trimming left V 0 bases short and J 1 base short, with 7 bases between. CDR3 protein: CASSLGGGNTEAFF. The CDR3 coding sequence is TGCGCCAGCAGCTTGGGCGGGGGGAACACTGAAGCTTTCTTT.